The 20 T cell receptor beta chains below all came from one sample that was sequenced in a study of blood T cells in healthy people across ages. A second PCR, run for about 6 to 12 cycles, used a sample-barcoded 5' primer plus a J-beta primer mix. TCRdb ran MiXCR on the 5' RACE reads and lists one entry per CDR3 protein. Altogether around 1,000,000 distinct CDR3 sequences are present, almost 25% being singletons, with the ten largest covering 0.75%. The same sample was also used in a study of T cells of mothers and their children.

The material sequenced was blood. These receptors came from a girl between 2 and 10 years old in good health.

Only a few counts were recorded for this clonotype. The CDR3 DNA reads as TGCGCCAGCAGCACTCATGGCGGGAGCCAAGAGACCCAGTACTTC. Its protein is CASSTHGGSQETQYF. This rearrangement joins TRBV4-1 to TRBJ2-5, with TRBD2 identical over 7 bases. This CDR3 comprises 15 residues. Germline V lookup: CDR1 MGHRA, CDR2 YSYEKL. The trim removed 5 bases at V and 1 base at J, leaving 7 bases unmatched.

Written as DNA, the CDR3 is TGTGCCAGCAGCTTAGCAGGGGAAAACACCATATATTTT. Protein sequence: CASSLAGENTIYF. V and J are TRBV13 and TRBJ1-3; tentatively, D is TRBD1 (6 bases). This CDR3 contains 13 residues. The V gene lost 1 base and the J gene lost 6 bases, with 7 bases spanning the gap. In germline, CDR1 is PRHDT, CDR2 FYEKMQ (reference sequence).

This chain links TRBV5-1 with TRBJ2-1; D uncertain. The CDR3 length is 15 residues. V lost 4 bases, J lost 6 bases, and 17 bases lay in between. Per the germline V gene, CDR1 is SGHRS and CDR2 is YFSETQ. The CDR3 protein is CASSTTQDPPNEQFF. CDR3 DNA: TGCGCCAGCAGCACAACTCAGGACCCGCCCAATGAGCAGTTCTTC.

In this sample, this clonotype turned up a few times. The V and J genes are TRBV7-9 and TRBJ2-2; no clear D. Germline V gene lookup returns CDR1 SEHNR and CDR2 FQNEAQ (reference sequence). The length of the CDR3 is 13 residues. Trimming shortened V by 6 bases and J by 7 bases, and 12 bases separated the two germline ends. The CDR3 bases are TGTGCCAGCAGTTCCCCTGACGGCGGGGAGCTGTTTTTT. As protein: CASSSPDGGELFF.

This clonotype was picked up a small number of times. The chain joins TRBV20-1 to TRBJ2-4; D might be TRBD2 (5 bases). The CDR3 is 12 residues long. The V gene's germline CDR1 is DFQATT and CDR2 SNEGSKA (reference sequence). The V and J ends lost 1 base and 7 bases respectively, with 8 bases between them. The CDR3 sequence: CSARVGENIQYF. The CDR3 DNA follows: TGCAGTGCTAGAGTCGGGGAGAACATTCAGTACTTC.

This chain connects TRBV11-3 to TRBJ2-2; D is undetermined. CDR3 size: 13 residues. Germline CDR1 reads SGHNT; CDR2 reads YENEEA. V lost 8 bases and J lost 3, with 10 bases in between. CDR3 amino acids: CASRETYTGELFF. CDR3 DNA sequence: TGTGCCAGCCGCGAGACCTACACCGGGGAGCTGTTTTTT.

The V gene is TRBV10-3, the J gene TRBJ2-7; D is uncertain. V was pared by 0 bases and J by 2 bases, with 11 bases between. The germline gives CDR1 ENHRY, CDR2 SYGVKD. The CDR3 is made up of 15 amino acids. The CDR3 spells CAISESVGFTYEQYF. The CDR3 bases are TGTGCCATCAGTGAGTCGGTCGGGTTCACCTACGAGCAGTACTTC.

This clonotype has only a few counts. The chain is built from TRBV10-3 and TRBJ2-5; D is unclear. The J call could be wrong; TRBJ2-1 is a better fit for the DNA end. CDR3 length equals 13 residues. Germline CDR1 reads ENHRY; CDR2 reads SYGVKD. For the CDR3, the DNA is TGTGCCATCAGTGAGTCCCAAACCGGTGAGCAGTTCTTC. It codes for CAISESQTGEQFF.

The chain employs TRBV20-1 and TRBJ1-1; D is unclear. This CDR3 comprises 11 residues. Deletions cut 5 bases from V and 5 bases from J, with 9 bases between. Germline V gene lookup returns CDR1 DFQATT and CDR2 SNEGSKA (reference sequence). Here the CDR3 DNA reads TGCAGTGCTGGAAAATGGACTGAAGCTTTCTTT. Translation: CSAGKWTEAFF.

This clonotype was observed a handful of times. The rearrangement joins TRBV6-5 to TRBJ2-5; no definite D call. CDR1 and CDR2 (germline): MNHEY, SVGAGI. CDR3 length: 17 residues. The ends were cut back, 2 bases at V and 0 bases at J, with 16 bases in the middle. The CDR3 DNA sequence: TGTGCCAGCAGTTACGATAGGACGGGCTGGTACCAAGAGACCCAGTACTTC. Amino acids: CASSYDRTGWYQETQYF.

This clonotype appeared many times. At one of its ends the junction is not consistent with the germline gene, which may arise from a read error. The rearrangement links TRBV27 to TRBJ2-1; a possible D gene is TRBD2 (5 bases). Looked up from germline, CDR1 is MNHEY and CDR2 is SMNVEV (reference sequence). The CDR3 loop spans 10 amino acids. CDR3 sequence reads: CASGLNEQFF. CDR3 in DNA: TGCGCCAGCGGCCTTAATGAGCAGTTCTTC.

This clonotype has just a few counts. This could be a read error, since a much larger clone is one nucleotide away. The rearrangement uses TRBV12-3 or TRBV12-4 and TRBJ2-1; 11 positions agree with TRBD2. This CDR3 has 15 amino acids. V lost 5 bases to trimming and J lost 11 bases; unmatched junction nucleotides: 11. CDR3 residues: CASSRSLAGDDKQFF. The CDR3 DNA reads TGTGCCAGCAGTCGATCACTAGCGGGGGACGATAAGCAGTTCTTC.

This clonotype has a handful of counts. The rearrangement links TRBV20-1 to TRBJ2-6; TRBD1 is a possible D gene (6 bases). The germline V gene encodes CDR1 DFQATT and CDR2 SNEGSKA (reference sequence). The V gene lost 6 bases and the J gene lost 0 bases, with 15 bases spanning the gap. The CDR3 contains 16 residues. The CDR3 is CSAWDTGRSGANVLTF. CDR3 DNA sequence: TGCAGTGCGTGGGACACCGGACGCTCTGGGGCCAACGTCCTGACTTTC.

This clonotype came up a few times. V usage is TRBV28 and J usage is TRBJ2-5, with D perhaps matching TRBD1 or TRBD2 (5 bases each). The germline gives CDR1 MDHEN, CDR2 SYDVKM. The V end was cut by 6 bases, the J end by 5 bases, with 16 bases between. This CDR3 is built from 14 residues. The CDR3 DNA reads as TGTGCCAGCAGCCCTTCCACTTGGGGGGAGACCCAGTACTTC. Translation gives CASSPSTWGETQYF. The variable domain in full, with the rest retrieved from reference TRBV28 and TRBJ2-5, is DVKVTQSSRYLVKRTGEKVFLECVQDMDHENMFWYRQDPGLGLRLIYFSYDVKMKEKGDIPEGYSVSREKKERFSLILESASTNQTSMYLCASSPSTWGETQYFGPGTRLLVL.

The rearrangement links TRBV12-3 or TRBV12-4 to TRBJ1-4, with D possibly being TRBD1 (5 bases). The CDR3 contains 16 residues. Trimming took off 5 bases at V and 4 bases at J, with 17 bases between the two ends. Here the CDR3 DNA reads TGTGCCAGCAGTCACGAAAACGGAGGGGATAATGAAAAACTGTTTTTT. Translated: CASSHENGGDNEKLFF.

This clonotype was counted a few times. The chain uses TRBV5-5 and TRBJ2-1, with D tentatively TRBD2 (6 bases). V lost 2 bases and J 6 bases, leaving 12 bases between the germline ends. Germline V gene lookup returns CDR1 SGHKS and CDR2 YYEKEE (reference sequence). This CDR3 contains 14 residues. The CDR3 DNA is TGTGCCAGCAGCTTCGCGGTGGGAGGCAATGAGCAGTTCTTC. This codes for CASSFAVGGNEQFF.

There are a few counts of this clonotype. The rearrangement uses TRBV28 and TRBJ2-5, with D unclear. Germline V gene sequence: CDR1 MDHEN, CDR2 SYDVKM. The ends were cut back, 6 bases at V and 6 bases at J, with 14 bases in the middle. The CDR3 runs to 13 residues. CDR3 sequence: CASRSRSPQTQYF. The CDR3 nucleotides are TGTGCCAGCAGGTCTAGATCCCCCCAGACCCAGTACTTC.

This clonotype was counted a few times. The V gene is TRBV4-3, the J gene TRBJ2-3; TRBD2 is a possible D gene (5 bases). The CDR3 loop spans 20 amino acids. The ends were cut back, 0 bases at V and 0 bases at J, with 22 bases in the middle. Germline CDR1 LGHNA, CDR2 YSLEER. The DNA for the CDR3 is TGCGCCAGCAGCCAAGATTTACCCCTTCCTGAGTCGGGAAGCACAGATACGCAGTATTTT. Translating gives CASSQDLPLPESGSTDTQYF.

This CDR3 is CASSLSPQGSYGYTF. The CDR3 bases are TGTGCCAGCAGCTTAAGCCCCCAGGGCTCCTATGGCTACACCTTC. The chain has TRBV7-3 and TRBJ1-2, with a tentative D call TRBD1 (5 bases). This CDR3 region has 15 residues. V was cut by 1 base and J by 4 bases, with 13 bases left in between. Germline V gene data show CDR1 as SGHTA and CDR2 as FQGTGA.

This chain joins TRBV5-6 and TRBJ2-5; D not resolved. The DNA end favors TRBJ2-7, so the J call may be wrong. The CDR3 sequence is 15 residues long. CDR1 and CDR2 (germline): SGHDT, YYEEEE. The CDR3 nucleotides read TGTGCCAGCAGCTTGTCAAACAGACTCTCCTACGAGCAGTACTTC. Translation: CASSLSNRLSYEQYF.